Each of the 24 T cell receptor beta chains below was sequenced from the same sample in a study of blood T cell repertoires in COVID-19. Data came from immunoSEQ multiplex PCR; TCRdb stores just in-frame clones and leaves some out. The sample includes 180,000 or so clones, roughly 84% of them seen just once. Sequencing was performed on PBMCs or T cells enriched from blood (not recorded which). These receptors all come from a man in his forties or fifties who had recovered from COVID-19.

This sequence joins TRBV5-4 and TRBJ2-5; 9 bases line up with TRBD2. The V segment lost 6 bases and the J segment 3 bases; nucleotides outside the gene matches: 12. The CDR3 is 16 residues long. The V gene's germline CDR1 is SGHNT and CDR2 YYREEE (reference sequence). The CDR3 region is CASIPGGLAGKETQYF. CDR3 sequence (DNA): TGTGCCAGCATCCCTGGCGGCCTAGCGGGGAAAGAGACCCAGTACTTC.

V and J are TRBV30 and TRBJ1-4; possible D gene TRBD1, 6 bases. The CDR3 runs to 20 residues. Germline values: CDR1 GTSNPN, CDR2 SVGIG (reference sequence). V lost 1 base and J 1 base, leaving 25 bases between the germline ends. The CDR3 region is CAWSAVDRTRRRRTNEKLFF. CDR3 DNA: TGTGCCTGGAGTGCCGTCGACAGGACCCGTCGAAGGAGAACTAATGAAAAACTGTTTTTT.

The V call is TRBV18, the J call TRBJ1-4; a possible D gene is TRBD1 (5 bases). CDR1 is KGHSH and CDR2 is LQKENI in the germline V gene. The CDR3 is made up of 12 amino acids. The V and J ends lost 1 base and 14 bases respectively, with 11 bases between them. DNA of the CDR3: TGTGCCAGCTCACCACGTAGCGGGGACCTGTTTTTT. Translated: CASSPRSGDLFF.

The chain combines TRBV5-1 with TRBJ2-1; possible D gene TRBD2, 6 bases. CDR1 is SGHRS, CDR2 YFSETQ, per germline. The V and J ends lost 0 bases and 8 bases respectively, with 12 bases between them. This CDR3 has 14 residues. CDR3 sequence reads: CASSLAFGDYEQFF. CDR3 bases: TGCGCCAGCAGCTTGGCCTTTGGGGACTATGAGCAGTTCTTC.

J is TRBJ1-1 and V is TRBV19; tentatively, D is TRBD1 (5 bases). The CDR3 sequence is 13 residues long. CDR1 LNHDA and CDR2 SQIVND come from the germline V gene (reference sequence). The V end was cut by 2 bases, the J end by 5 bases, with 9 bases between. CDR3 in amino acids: CASSIQGRTEAFF. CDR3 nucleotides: TGTGCCAGTAGTATACAGGGTCGTACTGAAGCTTTCTTT.

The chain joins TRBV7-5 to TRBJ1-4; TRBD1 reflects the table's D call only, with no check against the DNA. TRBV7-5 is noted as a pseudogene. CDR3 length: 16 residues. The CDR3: CARSLAGQGRGEKLFF. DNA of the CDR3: TGTGCCAGAAGCTTAGCGGGACAGGGTCGGGGTGAAAAACTGTTTTTT.

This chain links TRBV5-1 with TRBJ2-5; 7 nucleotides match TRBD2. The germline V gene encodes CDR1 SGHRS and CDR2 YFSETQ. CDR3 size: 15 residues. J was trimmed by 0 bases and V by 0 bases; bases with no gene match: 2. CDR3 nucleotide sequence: TGCGCCAGCAGCTTGGTTCGGGGGGACCAAGAGACCCAGTACTTC. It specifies CASSLVRGDQETQYF.

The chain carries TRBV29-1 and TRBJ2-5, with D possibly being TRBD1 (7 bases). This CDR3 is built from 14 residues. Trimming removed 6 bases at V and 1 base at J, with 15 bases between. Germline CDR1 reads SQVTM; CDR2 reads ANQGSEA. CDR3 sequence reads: CSVRRGPTQETQYF. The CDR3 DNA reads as TGCAGCGTCCGGAGGGGGCCTACCCAAGAGACCCAGTACTTC.

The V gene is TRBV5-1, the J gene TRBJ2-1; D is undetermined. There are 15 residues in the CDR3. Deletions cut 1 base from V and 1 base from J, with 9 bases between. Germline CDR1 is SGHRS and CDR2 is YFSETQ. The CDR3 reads CASSLLTESYNEQFF. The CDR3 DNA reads TGCGCCAGCAGCTTGCTAACAGAATCCTACAATGAGCAGTTCTTC.

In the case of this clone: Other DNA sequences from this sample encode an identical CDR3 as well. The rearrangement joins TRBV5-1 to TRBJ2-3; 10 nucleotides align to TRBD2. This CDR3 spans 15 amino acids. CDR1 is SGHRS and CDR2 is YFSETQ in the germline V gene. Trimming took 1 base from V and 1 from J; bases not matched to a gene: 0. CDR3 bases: TGCGCCAGCAGCTTGACTAGCGGGGGCACAGATACGCAGTATTTT. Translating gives CASSLTSGGTDTQYF.

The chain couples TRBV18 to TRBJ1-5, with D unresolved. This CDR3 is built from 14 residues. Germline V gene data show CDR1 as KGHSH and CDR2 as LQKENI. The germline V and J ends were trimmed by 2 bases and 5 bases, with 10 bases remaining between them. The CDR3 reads CASSPMVTDQPQHF. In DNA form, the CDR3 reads TGTGCCAGCTCACCAATGGTAACAGATCAGCCCCAGCATTTT.

The CDR3 spells CASFNLGDYGYTF. Here the CDR3 DNA reads TGTGCCAGCTTCAACCTTGGAGACTATGGCTACACCTTC. The chain carries TRBV12-3 or TRBV12-4 and TRBJ1-2, with D hard to call. The CDR3 totals 13 residues. V lost 8 bases to trimming and J lost 3 bases, with 13 bases between them.

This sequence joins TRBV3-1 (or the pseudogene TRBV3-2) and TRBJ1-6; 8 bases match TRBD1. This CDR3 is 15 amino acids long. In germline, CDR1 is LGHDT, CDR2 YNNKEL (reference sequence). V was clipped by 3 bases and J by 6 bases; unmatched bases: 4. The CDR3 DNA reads TGTGCCAGCAGCCAGAACAGGGGGATTAATTCACCCCTCCACTTT. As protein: CASSQNRGINSPLHF.

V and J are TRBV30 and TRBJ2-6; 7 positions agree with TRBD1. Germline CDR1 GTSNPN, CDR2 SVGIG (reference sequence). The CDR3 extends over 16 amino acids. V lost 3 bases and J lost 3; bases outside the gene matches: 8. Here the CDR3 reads CAWSRPTGFGANVLTF. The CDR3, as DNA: TGTGCCTGGAGCCGACCGACAGGGTTTGGGGCCAACGTCCTGACTTTC.

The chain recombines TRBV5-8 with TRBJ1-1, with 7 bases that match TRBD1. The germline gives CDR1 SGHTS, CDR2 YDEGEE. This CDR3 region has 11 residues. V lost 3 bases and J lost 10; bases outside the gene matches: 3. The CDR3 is CASSSGQRAFF. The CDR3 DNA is TGTGCCAGCAGCTCGGGACAGAGAGCTTTCTTT.

CDR3 sequence (DNA): TGTGCCAGCAGTCAAATCCAGGGGGCCCGACAGCCCCAGCATTTT. It codes for CASSQIQGARQPQHF. The genes are TRBV2 and TRBJ1-5; 8 nucleotides line up with TRBD1. There are 15 residues in the CDR3. Germline V gene sequence: CDR1 SNHLY, CDR2 FYNNEI. J lost 7 bases, V lost 5 bases, and 10 bases had no gene match.

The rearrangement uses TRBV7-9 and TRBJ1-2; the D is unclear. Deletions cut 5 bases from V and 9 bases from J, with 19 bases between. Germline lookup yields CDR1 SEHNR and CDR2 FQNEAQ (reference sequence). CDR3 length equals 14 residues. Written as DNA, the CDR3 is TGTGCCAGCAGCACGGGAGACAAGGCAAAAAGCTACACCTTC. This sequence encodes CASSTGDKAKSYTF.

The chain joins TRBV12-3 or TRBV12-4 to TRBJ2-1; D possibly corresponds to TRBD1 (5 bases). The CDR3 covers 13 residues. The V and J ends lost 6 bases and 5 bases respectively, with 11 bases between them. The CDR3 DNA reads TGTGCCAGCAGCTGGGGCGGAAACAATGAGCAGTTCTTC. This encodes CASSWGGNNEQFF.

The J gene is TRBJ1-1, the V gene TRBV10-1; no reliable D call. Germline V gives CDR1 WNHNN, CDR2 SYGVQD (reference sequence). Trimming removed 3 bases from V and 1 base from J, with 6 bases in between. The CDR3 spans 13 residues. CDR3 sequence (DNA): TGCGCCAGCAGTGACCCAGGGAACACTGAAGCTTTCTTT. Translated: CASSDPGNTEAFF.

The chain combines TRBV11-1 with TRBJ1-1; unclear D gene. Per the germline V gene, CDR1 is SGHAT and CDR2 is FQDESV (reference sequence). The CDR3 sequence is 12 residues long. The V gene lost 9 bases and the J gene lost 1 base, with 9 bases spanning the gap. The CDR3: CASTPWNTEAFF. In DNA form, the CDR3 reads TGTGCCAGTACTCCGTGGAACACTGAAGCTTTCTTT.

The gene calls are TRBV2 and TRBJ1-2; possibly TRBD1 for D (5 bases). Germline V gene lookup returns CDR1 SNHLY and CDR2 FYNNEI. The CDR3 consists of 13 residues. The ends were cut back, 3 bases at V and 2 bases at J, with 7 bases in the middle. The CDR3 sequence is CASSDRANYGYTF. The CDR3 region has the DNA TGTGCCAGCAGTGACAGGGCAAACTATGGCTACACCTTC.

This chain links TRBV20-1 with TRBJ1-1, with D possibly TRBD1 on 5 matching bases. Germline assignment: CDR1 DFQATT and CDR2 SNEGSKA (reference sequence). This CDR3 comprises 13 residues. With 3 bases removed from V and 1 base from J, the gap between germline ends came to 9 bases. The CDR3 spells CSASLQANTEAFF. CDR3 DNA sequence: TGCAGTGCTAGTTTACAGGCGAACACTGAAGCTTTCTTT.

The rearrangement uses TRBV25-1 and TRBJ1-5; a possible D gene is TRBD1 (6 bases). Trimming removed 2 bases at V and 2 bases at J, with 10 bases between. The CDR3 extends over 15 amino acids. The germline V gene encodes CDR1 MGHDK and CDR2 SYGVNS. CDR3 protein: CASSERGAGNQPQHF. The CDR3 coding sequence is TGTGCCAGCAGTGAACGGGGGGCAGGCAATCAGCCCCAGCATTTT. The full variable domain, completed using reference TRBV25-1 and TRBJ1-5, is EADIYQTPRYLVIGTGKKITLECSQTMGHDKMYWYQQDPGMELHLIHYSYGVNSTEKGDLSSESTVSRIRTEHFPLTLESARPSHTSQYLCASSERGAGNQPQHFGDGTRLSIL.

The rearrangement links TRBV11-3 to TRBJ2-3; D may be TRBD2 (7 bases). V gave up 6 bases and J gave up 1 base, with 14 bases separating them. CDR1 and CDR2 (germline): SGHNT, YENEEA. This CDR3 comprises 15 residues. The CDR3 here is CASRNRGAGTDTQYF. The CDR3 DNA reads TGTGCCAGCAGGAACCGGGGGGCAGGCACAGATACGCAGTATTTT.